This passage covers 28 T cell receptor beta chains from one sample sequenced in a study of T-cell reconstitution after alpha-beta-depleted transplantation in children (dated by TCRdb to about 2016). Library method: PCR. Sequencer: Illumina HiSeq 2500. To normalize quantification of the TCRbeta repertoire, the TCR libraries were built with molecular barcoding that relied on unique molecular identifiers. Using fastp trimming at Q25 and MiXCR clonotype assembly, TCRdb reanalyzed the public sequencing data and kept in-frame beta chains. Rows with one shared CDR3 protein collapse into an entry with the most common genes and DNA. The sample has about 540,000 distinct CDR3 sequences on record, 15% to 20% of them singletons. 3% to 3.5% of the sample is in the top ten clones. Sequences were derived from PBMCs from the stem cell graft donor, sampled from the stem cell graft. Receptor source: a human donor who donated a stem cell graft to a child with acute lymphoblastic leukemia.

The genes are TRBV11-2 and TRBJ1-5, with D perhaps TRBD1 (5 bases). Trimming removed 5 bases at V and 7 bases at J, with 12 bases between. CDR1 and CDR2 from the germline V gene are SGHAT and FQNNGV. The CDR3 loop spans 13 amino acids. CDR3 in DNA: TGTGCCAGCAGCCTTGGGGGGTGGCAGCCCCAGCATTTT. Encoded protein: CASSLGGWQPQHF.

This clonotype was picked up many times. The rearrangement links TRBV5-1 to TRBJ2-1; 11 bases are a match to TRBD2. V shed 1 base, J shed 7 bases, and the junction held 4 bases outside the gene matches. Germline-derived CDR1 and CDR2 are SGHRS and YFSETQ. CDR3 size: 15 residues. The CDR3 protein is CASSLNPSGRNEQFF. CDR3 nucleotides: TGCGCCAGCAGCTTGAACCCTAGCGGGAGGAATGAGCAGTTCTTC.

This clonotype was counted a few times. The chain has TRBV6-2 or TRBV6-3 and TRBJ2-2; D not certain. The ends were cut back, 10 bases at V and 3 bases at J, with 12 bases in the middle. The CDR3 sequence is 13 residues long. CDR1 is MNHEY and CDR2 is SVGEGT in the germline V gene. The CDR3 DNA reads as TGTGCCATCCAAACAGCATACACCGGGGAGCTGTTTTTT. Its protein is CAIQTAYTGELFF.

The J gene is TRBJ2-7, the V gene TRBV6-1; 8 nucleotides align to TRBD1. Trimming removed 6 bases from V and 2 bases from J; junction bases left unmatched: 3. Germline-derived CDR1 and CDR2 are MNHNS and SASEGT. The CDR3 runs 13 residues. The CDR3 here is CASRTGVTYEQYF. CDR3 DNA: TGTGCCAGCAGGACAGGGGTAACCTACGAGCAGTACTTC.

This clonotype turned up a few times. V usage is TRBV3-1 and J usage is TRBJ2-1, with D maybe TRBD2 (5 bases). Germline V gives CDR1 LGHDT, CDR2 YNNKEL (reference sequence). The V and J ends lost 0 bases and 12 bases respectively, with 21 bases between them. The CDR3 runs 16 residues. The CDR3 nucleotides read TGTGCCAGCAGCCAAGATGTAGGCCTAGCCCTTGGGCGGCAGTTCTTC. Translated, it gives CASSQDVGLALGRQFF.

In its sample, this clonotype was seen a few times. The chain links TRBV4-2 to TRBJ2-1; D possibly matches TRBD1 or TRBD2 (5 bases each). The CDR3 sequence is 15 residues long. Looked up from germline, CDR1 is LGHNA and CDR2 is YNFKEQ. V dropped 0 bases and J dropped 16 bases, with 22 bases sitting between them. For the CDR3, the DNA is TGTGCCAGCAGCCAAGACCCGCAGGAGGACAATGAGCGTTTCTTC. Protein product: CASSQDPQEDNERFF.

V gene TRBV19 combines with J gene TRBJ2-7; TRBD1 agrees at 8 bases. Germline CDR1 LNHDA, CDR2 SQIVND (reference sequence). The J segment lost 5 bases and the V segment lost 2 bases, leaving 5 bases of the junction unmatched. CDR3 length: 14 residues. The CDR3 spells CASSIQGAPNEQYF. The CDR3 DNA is TGTGCCAGTAGTATACAGGGGGCGCCGAACGAGCAGTACTTC.

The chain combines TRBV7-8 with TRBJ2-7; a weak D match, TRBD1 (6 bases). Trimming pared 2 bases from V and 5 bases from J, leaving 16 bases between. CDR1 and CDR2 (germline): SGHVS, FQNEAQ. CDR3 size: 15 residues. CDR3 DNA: TGTGCCAGCAGCTTAAATTCAGGGGCTAAGGACGAGCAGTACTTC. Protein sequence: CASSLNSGAKDEQYF.

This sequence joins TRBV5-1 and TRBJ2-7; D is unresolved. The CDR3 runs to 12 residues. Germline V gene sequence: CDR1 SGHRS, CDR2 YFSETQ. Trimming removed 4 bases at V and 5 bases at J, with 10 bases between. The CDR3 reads CASSPLSDEQYF. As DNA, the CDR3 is TGCGCCAGCAGCCCGCTAAGCGACGAGCAGTACTTC.

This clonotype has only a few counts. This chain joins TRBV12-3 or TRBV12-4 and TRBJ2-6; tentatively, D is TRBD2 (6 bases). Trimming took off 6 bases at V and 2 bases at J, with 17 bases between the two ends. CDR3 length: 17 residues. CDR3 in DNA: TGTGCCAGCAGCGGCCGGGGGTCGAGGGCTGGGGCCAACGTCCTGACTTTC. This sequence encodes CASSGRGSRAGANVLTF.

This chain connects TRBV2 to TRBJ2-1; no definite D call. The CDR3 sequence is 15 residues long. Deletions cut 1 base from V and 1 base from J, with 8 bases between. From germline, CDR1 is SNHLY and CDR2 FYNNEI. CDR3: CASSEGGESYNEQFF. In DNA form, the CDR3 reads TGTGCCAGCAGTGAAGGCGGAGAGTCCTACAATGAGCAGTTCTTC.

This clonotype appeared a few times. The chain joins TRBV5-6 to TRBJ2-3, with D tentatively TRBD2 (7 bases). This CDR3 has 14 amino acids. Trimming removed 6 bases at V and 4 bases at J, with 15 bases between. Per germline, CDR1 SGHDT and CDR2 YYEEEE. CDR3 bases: TGTGCCAGCAATCCCCCGGGGGGCGCAGATACGCAGTATTTT. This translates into CASNPPGGADTQYF.

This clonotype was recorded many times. The CDR3 DNA follows: TGTGCCAGCAGCTTAAAAGAGGGGCAGACCCAGTACTTC. The encoded protein is CASSLKEGQTQYF. The J gene is TRBJ2-5, the V gene TRBV7-9; the D call may be TRBD1 or TRBD2 (5 bases each). This CDR3 is built from 13 residues. Germline CDR1 and CDR2: SEHNR and FQNEAQ (reference sequence). V dropped 2 bases and J dropped 6 bases, with 10 bases sitting between them.

In DNA, the CDR3 is TGCAGTGCTAGAGATCTGGTAGCGGTTTACAATGAGCAGTTCTTC. Translating it yields CSARDLVAVYNEQFF. The genes are TRBV20-1 and TRBJ2-1; a weak D match, TRBD2 (6 bases). The CDR3 sequence is 15 residues long. V was cut by 0 bases and J by 4 bases, with 13 bases left in between. CDR1 and CDR2 (germline): DFQATT, SNEGSKA (reference sequence).

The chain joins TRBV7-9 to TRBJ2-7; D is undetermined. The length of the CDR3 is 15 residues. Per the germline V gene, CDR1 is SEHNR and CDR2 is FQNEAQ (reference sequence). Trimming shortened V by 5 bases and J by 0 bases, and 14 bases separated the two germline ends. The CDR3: CASSARTESSYEQYF. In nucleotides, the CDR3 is TGTGCCAGCAGCGCGCGGACGGAGAGCTCCTACGAGCAGTACTTC.

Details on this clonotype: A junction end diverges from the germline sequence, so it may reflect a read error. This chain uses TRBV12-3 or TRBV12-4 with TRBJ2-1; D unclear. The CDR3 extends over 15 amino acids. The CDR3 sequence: CAGSLEAVLYNEQFF. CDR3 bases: TGTGCCGGCAGTTTAGAGGCTGTTTTATACAATGAGCAGTTCTTC.

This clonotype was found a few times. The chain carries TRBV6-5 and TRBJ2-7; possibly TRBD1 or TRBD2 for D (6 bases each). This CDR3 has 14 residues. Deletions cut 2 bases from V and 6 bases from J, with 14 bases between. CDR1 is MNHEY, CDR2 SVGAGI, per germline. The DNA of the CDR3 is TGTGCCAGCAGTTACAGGCTGGGGGGCCGCGAGCAGTACTTC. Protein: CASSYRLGGREQYF.

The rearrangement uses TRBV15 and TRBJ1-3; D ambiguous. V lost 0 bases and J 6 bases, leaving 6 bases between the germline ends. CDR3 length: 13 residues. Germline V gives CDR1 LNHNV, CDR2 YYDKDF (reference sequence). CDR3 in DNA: TGTGCCACCAGCAGAGAGGTCGAAAACACCATATATTTT. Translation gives CATSREVENTIYF. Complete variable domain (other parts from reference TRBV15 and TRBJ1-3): DAMVIQNPRYQVTQFGKPVTLSCSQTLNHNVMYWYQQKSSQAPKLLFHYYDKDFNNEADTPDNFQSRRPNTSFCFLDIRSPGLGDTAMYLCATSREVENTIYFGEGSWLTVV.

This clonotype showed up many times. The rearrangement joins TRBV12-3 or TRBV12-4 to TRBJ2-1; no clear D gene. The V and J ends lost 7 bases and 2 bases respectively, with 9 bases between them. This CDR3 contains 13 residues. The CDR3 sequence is CASKGGAYNEQFF. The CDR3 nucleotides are TGTGCCAGCAAAGGTGGGGCCTACAATGAGCAGTTCTTC.

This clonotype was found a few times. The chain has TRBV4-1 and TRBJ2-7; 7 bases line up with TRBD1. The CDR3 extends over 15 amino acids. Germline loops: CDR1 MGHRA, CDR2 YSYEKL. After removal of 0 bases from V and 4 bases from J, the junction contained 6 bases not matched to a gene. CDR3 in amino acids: CASSQDRDRGYEQYF. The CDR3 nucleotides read TGCGCCAGCAGCCAAGACCGGGACAGAGGGTACGAGCAGTACTTC.

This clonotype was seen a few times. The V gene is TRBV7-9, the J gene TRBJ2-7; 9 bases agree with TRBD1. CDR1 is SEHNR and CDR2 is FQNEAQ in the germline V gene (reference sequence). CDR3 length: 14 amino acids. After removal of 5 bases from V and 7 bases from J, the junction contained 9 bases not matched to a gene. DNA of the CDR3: TGTGCCAGCAGCGTGGGGACAGGGTTTGGGGAGCAGTACTTC. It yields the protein CASSVGTGFGEQYF.

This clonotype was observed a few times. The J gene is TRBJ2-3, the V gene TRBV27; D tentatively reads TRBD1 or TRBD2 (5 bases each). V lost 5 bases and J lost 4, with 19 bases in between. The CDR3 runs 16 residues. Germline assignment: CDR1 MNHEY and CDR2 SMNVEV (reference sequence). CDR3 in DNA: TGTGCCAGCAGTCCAAGACAGTATGGAGGATCAGATACGCAGTATTTT. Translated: CASSPRQYGGSDTQYF.

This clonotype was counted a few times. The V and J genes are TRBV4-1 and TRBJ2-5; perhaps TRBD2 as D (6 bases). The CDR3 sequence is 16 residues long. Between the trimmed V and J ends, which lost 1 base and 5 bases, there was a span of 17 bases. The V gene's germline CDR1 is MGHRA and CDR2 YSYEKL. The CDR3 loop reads CASSQVVAVPGETQYF. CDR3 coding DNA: TGCGCCAGCAGCCAAGTTGTAGCGGTTCCCGGTGAGACCCAGTACTTC.

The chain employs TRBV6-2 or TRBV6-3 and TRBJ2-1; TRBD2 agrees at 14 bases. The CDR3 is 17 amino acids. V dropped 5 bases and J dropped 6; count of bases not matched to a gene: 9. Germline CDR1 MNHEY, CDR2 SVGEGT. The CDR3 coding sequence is TGTGCCAGCAGTCGTTGGACTAGCGGGAGGTCTGGCAATGAGCAGTTCTTC. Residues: CASSRWTSGRSGNEQFF.

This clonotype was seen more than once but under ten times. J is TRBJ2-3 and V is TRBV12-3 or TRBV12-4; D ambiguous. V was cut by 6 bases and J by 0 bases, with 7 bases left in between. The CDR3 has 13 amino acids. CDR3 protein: CASRVYSTDTQYF. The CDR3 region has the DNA TGTGCCAGCAGGGTGTATAGCACAGATACGCAGTATTTT.

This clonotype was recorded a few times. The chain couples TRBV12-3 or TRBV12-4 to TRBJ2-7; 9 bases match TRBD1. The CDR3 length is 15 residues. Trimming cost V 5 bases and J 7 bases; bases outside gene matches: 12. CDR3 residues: CASSPRDRVLREQYF. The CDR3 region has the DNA TGTGCCAGCAGTCCCCGGGACAGGGTTCTCCGGGAGCAGTACTTC.

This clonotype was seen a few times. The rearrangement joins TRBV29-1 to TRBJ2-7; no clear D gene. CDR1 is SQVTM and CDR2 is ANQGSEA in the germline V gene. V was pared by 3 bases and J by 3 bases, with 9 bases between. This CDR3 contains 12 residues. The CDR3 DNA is TGCAGCGTTGAGGTCACCAGCTACGAGCAGTACTTC. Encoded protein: CSVEVTSYEQYF.

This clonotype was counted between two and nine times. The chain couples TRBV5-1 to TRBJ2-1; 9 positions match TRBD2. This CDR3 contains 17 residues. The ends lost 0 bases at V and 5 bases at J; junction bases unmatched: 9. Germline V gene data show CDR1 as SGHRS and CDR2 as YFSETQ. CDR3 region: CASSLEASGVYHNEQFF. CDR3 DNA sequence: TGCGCCAGCAGCTTGGAAGCTAGCGGGGTTTACCACAATGAGCAGTTCTTC.